This T cell receptor (beta chain) originates from a study of cytomegalovirus exposure and HLA in healthy donors. Profiled with immunoSEQ multiplex PCR; TCRdb holds only in-frame clones, not every one. The sample has some 170,000 clones, about 86% seen once. The CDR3 sequence is 15 residues long. Germline CDR1 MNHNS, CDR2 SASEGT. V gave up 1 base and J gave up 1 base, with 11 bases separating them. Sequencing was done on a sample of PBMCs. This chain uses TRBV6-1 with TRBJ2-7, with D possibly TRBD1 on 6 matching bases. The clonotype comes from a woman in her 30s in good health and CMV-seronegative. For the CDR3, the DNA is TGTGCCAGCAGTGAAGGTCCAGGGACATCCTACGAGCAGTACTTC. This codes for CASSEGPGTSYEQYF.